This T cell receptor beta chain stems from a study of vaccination and CD4 T cells after COVID-19. In the study overall: Overlapping spike pools from SARS-CoV-2 and HCoV-NL63, HCoV-OC43 and HCoV-229E served as culture stimuli. Cultures acting as controls obtained a CEFX pool, an HIV-1 Nef pool, or no peptide.

In its sample, this clonotype was seen once. No antigen is known for it. The treatment: roughly 10-day PBMC culture with coronavirus spike peptide pools or control peptides (ViraFEST assay). Losses at the gene ends were 3 bases for V and 4 bases for J; bases not matched to a gene: 8. Germline V CDR1 and CDR2: DFQATT, SNEGSKA (reference sequence). The CDR3 has 15 amino acids. Cultured CD4+ T-cell DNA underwent Oncomine TCR Beta short-read sequencing. Each CDR3 protein is one row after TCRdb ran MiXCR on the PCR reads. The table lists around 19,000 distinct CDR3 sequences, 56% of them singletons, with about 8% in the top ten.

Sequenced material: CD4+ T cells from blood, cultured in vitro. V gene TRBV20-1 combines with J gene TRBJ2-1; 8 nucleotides align to TRBD2. The receptor's source is a human donor who had recovered from COVID-19. CDR3 sequence reads: CSARAGTRVYNEQFF. CDR3 nucleotides: TGCAGTGCTAGGGCCGGGACTAGAGTTTACAATGAGCAGTTCTTC.